Included here is one TCR beta chain sequence, with context. Its target is not known. Between the trimmed V and J ends, which lost 4 bases and 3 bases, there was a span of 7 bases. The CDR3 covers 12 residues. Germline CDR1 reads KGHSH; CDR2 reads LQKENI. The data were taken from a study of shared clonotypes between healthy human individuals. For the study at large: The study used three CD4 naive, three CD4 memory, two CD8 naive and one CD8 memory plate per donor. Findings and limits, study-wide: Sampling covered nothing but blood. Tissue TCR repertoires likely differ from those found in blood.

Authors' processing steps: Filtering differed, since immunoSEQ gave only junction sequences and no quality scores. TCRdb's table, derived via immunoSEQ multiplex PCR, lists solely in-frame clones and lacks some. D and trimming come from the DNA, and the V and J calls and clone size come from that table. The data show roughly 680,000 clones, just under 75% seen once. Each donor was a Caucasian adult residing in Nashville, Tennessee. Material: memory CD4+ T cells sorted from blood. The subset was: CD45RA-negative fraction. This sequence joins TRBV18 and TRBJ2-7, with D hard to call. The sequence derives from a woman aged 25 to 39 in good health. CDR3 DNA: TGTGCCAGCTCACTAACCGGCTACGAGCAGTACTTC. It yields the protein CASSLTGYEQYF.